This T cell receptor beta chain was captured in a study of blood T cell repertoires in COVID-19. Study background: From the United States, Italy and Spain came samples of acute and convalescent COVID-19. PBMCs, B-cell-depleted T cells, or T cells were the source of the cDNA or gDNA that made up the material.

Authors' processing steps: Estimates of nucleated cell counts were drawn from the amplification of reference gene primers. The repertoire was sequenced with immunoSEQ multiplex PCR; TCRdb's copy has only in-frame clones and lacks some. The DNA gave D and trimming, while V, J and clone size come from that table. The data hold roughly 57,000 clones, with less than 75% observed a single time. The V and J ends lost 3 bases and 2 bases, in that order; junction bases with no gene match: 10. This CDR3 has 17 residues. From germline, CDR1 is KGHSH and CDR2 LQKENI. This receptor was obtained from a woman aged 65 to 85 with acute or convalescent COVID-19. Sample: peripheral blood. This chain connects TRBV18 to TRBJ1-5, with 7 bases aligning to TRBD1. In DNA, the CDR3 is TGTGCCAGCTCACCTACGCAGACAGGGTGGGGCAATCAGCCCCAGCATTTT. Translation: CASSPTQTGWGNQPQHF.